This T cell receptor (beta chain) was sequenced during a study of early T cells in non-severe SARS-CoV-2 infection. Overall study results and limits: VDJdb matching skewed toward anti-spike CD8 responses, missing private and CD4 specificities.

Attached unique molecular identifiers marked individual cDNA molecules. Each CDR3 protein gets one entry after TCRdb re-called the 5' RACE reads with MiXCR. The top ten clones hold around 3.3% of a sample with 80,000 or so distinct CDR3 sequences, over 13% of them seen once. This clonotype occurred a few times. The antigen is undetermined. The CDR3 sequence is 16 residues long. V was clipped by 5 bases and J by 1 base; unmatched bases: 8. Germline CDR1 reads SEHNR; CDR2 reads FQNEAQ (reference sequence). Material: whole blood. The sequence derives from an adult who was a healthcare worker with PCR-confirmed SARS-CoV-2 infection or an uninfected control (not recorded which). This chain joins TRBV7-9 and TRBJ2-5; 9 nucleotides match TRBD1. As DNA, the CDR3 is TGTGCCAGCAGCCCCGGACAGGGGACCCTCCAAGAGACCCAGTACTTC. It yields the protein CASSPGQGTLQETQYF.